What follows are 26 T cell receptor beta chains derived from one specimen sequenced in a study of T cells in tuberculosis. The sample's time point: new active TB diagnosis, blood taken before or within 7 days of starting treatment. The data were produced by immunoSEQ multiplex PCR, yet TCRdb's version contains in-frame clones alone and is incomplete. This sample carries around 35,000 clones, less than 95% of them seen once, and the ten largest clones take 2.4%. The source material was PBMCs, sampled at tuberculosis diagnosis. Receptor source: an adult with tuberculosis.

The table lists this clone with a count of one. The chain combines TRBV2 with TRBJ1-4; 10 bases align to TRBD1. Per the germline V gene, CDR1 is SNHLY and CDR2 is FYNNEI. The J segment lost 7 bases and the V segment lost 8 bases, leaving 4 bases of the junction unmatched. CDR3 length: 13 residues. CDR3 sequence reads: CASGGTGAEKLFF. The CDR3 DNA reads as TGTGCCAGCGGCGGGACAGGGGCTGAAAAACTGTTTTTT. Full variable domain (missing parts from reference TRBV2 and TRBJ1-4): EPEVTQTPSHQVTQMGQEVILRCVPISNHLYFYWYRQILGQKVEFLVSFYNNEISEKSEIFDDQFSVERPDGSNFTLKIRSTKLEDSAMYFCASGGTGAEKLFFGSGTQLSVL.

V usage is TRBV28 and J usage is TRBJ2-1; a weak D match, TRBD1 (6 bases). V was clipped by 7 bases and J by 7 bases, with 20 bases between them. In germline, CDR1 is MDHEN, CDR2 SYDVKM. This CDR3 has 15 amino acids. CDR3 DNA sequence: TGTGCCAGCACCCCTATCCGGGACAAGCCGAATGAGCAGTTCTTC. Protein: CASTPIRDKPNEQFF.

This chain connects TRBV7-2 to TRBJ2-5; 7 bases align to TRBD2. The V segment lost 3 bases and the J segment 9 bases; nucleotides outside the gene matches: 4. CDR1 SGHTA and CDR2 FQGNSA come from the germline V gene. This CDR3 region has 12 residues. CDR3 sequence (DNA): TGTGCCAGCAGCTTTCCGGGGAGGGCCCAGTACTTC. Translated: CASSFPGRAQYF.

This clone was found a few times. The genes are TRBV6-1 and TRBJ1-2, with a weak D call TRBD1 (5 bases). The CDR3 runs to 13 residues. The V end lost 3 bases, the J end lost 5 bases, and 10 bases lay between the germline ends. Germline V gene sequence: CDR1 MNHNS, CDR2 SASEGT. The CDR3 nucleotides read TGTGCCAGCAGTGAGGACACCTATTATGGCTACACCTTC. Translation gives CASSEDTYYGYTF.

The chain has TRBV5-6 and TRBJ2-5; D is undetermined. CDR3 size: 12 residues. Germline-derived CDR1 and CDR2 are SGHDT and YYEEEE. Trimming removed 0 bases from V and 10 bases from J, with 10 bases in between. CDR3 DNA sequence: TGTGCCAGCAGCTTGGGTGACTGGGTCCAGTACTTC. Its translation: CASSLGDWVQYF.

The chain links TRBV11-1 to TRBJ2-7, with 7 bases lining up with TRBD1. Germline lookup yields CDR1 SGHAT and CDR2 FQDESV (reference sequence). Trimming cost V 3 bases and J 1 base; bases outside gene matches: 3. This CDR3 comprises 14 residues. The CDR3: CASSLGRGSYEQYF. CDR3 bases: TGTGCCAGCAGCTTGGGCAGGGGGTCCTACGAGCAGTACTTC.

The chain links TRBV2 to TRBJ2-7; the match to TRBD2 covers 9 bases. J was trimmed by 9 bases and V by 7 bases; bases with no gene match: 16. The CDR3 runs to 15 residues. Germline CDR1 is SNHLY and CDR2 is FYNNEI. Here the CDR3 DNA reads TGTGCCAGCACCGAAACGGCAGCGGGGGGACTGCGGCAGTACGTC. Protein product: CASTETAAGGLRQYV.

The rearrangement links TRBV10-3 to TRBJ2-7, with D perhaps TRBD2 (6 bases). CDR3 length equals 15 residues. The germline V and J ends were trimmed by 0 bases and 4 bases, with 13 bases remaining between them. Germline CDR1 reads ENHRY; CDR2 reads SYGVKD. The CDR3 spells CAISESLGGSYEQYV. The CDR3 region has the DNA TGTGCCATCAGTGAGTCTTTGGGGGGATCATACGAGCAGTACGTC.

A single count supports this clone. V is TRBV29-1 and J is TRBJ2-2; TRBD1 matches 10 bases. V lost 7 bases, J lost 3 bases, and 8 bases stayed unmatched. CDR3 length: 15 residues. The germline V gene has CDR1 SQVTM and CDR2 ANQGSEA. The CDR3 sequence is CSAQDRGLDTGELFF. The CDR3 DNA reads TGCAGCGCTCAAGACAGGGGGCTCGACACCGGGGAGCTGTTTTTT.

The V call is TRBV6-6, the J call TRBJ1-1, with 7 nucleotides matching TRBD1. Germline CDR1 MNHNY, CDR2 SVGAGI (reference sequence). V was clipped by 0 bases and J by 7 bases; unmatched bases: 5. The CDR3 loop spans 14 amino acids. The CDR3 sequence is CASSYSKYRGEAFF. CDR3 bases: TGTGCCAGCAGTTACTCCAAATACAGGGGTGAAGCTTTCTTT.

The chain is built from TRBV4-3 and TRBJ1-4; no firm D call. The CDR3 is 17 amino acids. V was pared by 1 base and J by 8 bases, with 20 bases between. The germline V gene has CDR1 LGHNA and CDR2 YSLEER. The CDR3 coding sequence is TGCGCCAGCAGCCAAGTAGTTGATTTTGGATCAGGAGAAAAACTGTTTTTT. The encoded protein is CASSQVVDFGSGEKLFF.

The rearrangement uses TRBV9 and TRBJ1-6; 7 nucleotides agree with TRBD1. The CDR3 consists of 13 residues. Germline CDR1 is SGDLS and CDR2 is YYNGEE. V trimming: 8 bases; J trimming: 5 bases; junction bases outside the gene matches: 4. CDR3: CASRDSDNSPLHF. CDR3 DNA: TGTGCCAGTCGGGACAGTGATAATTCACCCCTCCACTTT.

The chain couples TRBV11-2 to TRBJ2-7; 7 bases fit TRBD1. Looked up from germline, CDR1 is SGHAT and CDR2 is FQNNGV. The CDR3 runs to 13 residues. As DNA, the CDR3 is TGTGCCAGCAGCATAGACAGGGACTACGAGCAGTACGTC. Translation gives CASSIDRDYEQYV.

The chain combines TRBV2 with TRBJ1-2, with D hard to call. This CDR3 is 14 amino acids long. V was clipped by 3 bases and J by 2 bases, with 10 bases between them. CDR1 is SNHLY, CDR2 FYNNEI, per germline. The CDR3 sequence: CASSESRQNYGYTF. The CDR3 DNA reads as TGTGCCAGCAGTGAGAGCAGGCAGAACTATGGCTACACCTTC.

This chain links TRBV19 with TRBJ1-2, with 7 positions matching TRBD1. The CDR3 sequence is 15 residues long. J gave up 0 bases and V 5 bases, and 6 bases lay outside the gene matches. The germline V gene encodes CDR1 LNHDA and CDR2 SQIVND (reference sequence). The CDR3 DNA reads TGTGCCAGTAGTGTCACAGGGGAAGCTAACTATGGCTACACCTTC. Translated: CASSVTGEANYGYTF.

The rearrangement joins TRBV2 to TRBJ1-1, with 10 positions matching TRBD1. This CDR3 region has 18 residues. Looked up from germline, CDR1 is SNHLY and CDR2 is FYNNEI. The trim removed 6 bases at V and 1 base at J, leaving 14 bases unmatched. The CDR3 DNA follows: TGTGCCAGCAGGGCCCGCGCCGGGGACAGGGGAACGAACACTGAAGCTTTCTTT. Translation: CASRARAGDRGTNTEAFF. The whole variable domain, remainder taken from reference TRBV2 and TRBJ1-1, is EPEVTQTPSHQVTQMGQEVILRCVPISNHLYFYWYRQILGQKVEFLVSFYNNEISEKSEIFDDQFSVERPDGSNFTLKIRSTKLEDSAMYFCASRARAGDRGTNTEAFFGQGTRLTVV.

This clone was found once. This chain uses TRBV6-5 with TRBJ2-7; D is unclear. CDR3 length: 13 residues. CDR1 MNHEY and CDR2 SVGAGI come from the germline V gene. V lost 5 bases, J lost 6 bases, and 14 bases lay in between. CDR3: CASSPGAGSEQYV. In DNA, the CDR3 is TGTGCCAGCAGTCCAGGCGCCGGTTCCGAGCAGTACGTC.

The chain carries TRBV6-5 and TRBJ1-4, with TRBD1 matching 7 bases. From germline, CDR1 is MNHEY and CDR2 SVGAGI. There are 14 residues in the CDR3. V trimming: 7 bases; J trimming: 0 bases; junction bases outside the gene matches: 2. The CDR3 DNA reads TGTGCCAGCAAAGGGACAGCAACTAATGAAAAACTGTTTTTT. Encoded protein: CASKGTATNEKLFF.

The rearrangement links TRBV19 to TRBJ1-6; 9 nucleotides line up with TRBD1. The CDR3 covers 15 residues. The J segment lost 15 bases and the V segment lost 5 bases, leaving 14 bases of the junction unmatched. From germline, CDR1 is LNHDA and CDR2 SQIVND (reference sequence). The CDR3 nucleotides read TGTGCCAGTAGTGTCACCGGGACAGGGCCCGTGTTCCTCCACTTT. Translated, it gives CASSVTGTGPVFLHF.

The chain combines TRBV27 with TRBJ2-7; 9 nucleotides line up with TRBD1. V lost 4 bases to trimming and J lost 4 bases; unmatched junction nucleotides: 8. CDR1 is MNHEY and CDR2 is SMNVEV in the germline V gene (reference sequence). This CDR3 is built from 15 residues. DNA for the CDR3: TGTGCCAGCAGTTCCACCGGGACAGGGAGGTACGAGCAGTACTTC. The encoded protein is CASSSTGTGRYEQYF.

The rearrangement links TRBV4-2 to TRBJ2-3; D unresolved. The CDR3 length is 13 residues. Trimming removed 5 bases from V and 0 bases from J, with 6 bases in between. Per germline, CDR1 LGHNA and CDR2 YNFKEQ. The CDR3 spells CASSGQSTDTQYF. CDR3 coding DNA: TGTGCCAGCAGCGGGCAAAGCACAGATACGCAGTATTTT.

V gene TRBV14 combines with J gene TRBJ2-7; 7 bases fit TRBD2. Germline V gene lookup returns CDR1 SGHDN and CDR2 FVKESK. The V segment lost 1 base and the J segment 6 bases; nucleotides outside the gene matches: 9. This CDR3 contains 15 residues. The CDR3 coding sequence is TGTGCCAGCAGCCAAGGGGGGAGGGCGGCATTCGAGCAGTACGTC. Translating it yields CASSQGGRAAFEQYV.

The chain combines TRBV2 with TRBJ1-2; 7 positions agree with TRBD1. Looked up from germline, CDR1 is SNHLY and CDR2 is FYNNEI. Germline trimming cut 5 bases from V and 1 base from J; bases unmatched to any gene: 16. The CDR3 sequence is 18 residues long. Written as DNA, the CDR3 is TGTGCCAGCAGTCTAACCGGGACAGCTTCGCCGTTTAACTATGGCTACACCTTC. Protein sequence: CASSLTGTASPFNYGYTF.

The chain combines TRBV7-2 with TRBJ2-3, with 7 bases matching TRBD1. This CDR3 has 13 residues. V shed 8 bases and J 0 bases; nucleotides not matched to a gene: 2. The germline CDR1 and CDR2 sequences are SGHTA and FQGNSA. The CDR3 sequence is CASGDRSTDTQYF. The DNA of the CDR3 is TGTGCCAGCGGGGACAGAAGCACAGATACGCAGTATTTT.

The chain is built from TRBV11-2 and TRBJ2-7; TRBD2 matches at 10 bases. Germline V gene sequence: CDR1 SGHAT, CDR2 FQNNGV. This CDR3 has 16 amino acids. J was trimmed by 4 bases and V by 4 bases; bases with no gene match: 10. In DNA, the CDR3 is TGTGCCAGCAGCTCAATCAGCCCGGGACTAGCGTACGAGCAGTACTTC. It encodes CASSSISPGLAYEQYF.

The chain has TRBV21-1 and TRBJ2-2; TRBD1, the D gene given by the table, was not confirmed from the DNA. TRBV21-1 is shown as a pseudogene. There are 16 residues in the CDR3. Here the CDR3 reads CASSQRWGRNTGELFF. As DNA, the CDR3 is TGTGCCAGCAGCCAGCGGTGGGGGCGGAACACCGGGGAGCTGTTTTTT.